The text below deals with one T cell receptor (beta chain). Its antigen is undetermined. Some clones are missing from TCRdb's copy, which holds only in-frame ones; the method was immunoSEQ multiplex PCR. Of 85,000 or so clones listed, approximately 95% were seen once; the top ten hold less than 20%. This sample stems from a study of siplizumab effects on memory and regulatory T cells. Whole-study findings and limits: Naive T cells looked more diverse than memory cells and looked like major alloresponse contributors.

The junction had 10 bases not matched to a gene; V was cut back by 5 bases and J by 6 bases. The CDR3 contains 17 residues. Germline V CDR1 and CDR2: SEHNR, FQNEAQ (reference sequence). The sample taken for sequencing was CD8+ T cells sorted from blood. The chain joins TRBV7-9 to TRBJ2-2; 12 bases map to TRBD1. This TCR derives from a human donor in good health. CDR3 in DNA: TGTGCCAGCAGCCATCCCGGGACAGGGGGCAGGCCCGGGGAGCTGTTTTTT. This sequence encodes CASSHPGTGGRPGELFF. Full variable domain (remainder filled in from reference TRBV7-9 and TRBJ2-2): DTGVSQNPRHKITKRGQNVTFRCDPISEHNRLYWYRQTLGQGPEFLTYFQNEAQLEKSRLLSDRFSAERPKGSFSTLEIQRTEQGDSAMYLCASSHPGTGGRPGELFFGEGSRLTVL.